The 28 T cell receptor beta chains reported below all come from one sample, sequenced in a study of blood T cell repertoires in COVID-19 (dated by TCRdb to the early 2020s). To prepare the library, the immunoSEQ multiplex PCR assay was applied. The table comes from immuneACCESS by way of TCRdb, which keeps in-frame sequences with V and J called. Part of the clones is missing from these tables; in studies checked, under half for an unresolved V gene and the rest for unknown reasons. The sample records some 150,000 clones, 75% to 85% of which are singletons. The ten largest clones add up to about 8.9% of the sample. Sequencing was performed on peripheral blood. The receptors were gathered from a woman between 45 and 65 years old with acute or convalescent COVID-19.

The table lists this clone with a few counts. The chain employs TRBV9 and TRBJ1-3; TRBD1 matches 7 bases. CDR1 SGDLS and CDR2 YYNGEE come from the germline V gene. The CDR3 has 16 amino acids. After removal of 0 bases from V and 2 bases from J, the junction contained 5 bases not matched to a gene. As DNA, the CDR3 is TGTGCCAGCAGCGTAGTAGGAACAGGGGCTGGAAACACCATATATTTT. It yields the protein CASSVVGTGAGNTIYF.

This clone has just one count. The chain recombines TRBV5-1 with TRBJ2-1; 12 nucleotides line up with TRBD1. With 4 bases clipped from V and 4 bases from J, the junction kept 9 bases outside the gene matches. Germline V CDR1 and CDR2: SGHRS, YFSETQ. CDR3 length equals 17 residues. CDR3 sequence reads: CASSLGTGGAGYNEQFF. The CDR3 DNA follows: TGCGCCAGCAGCCTAGGGACAGGGGGCGCCGGATACAATGAGCAGTTCTTC.

CDR3 in amino acids: CASSSGLAAPINEQFF. In DNA, the CDR3 is TGTGCCAGCAGCTCAGGACTAGCCGCCCCCATCAATGAGCAGTTCTTC. The chain links TRBV7-9 to TRBJ2-1; 8 bases line up with TRBD2. The trim removed 4 bases at V and 6 bases at J, leaving 11 bases unmatched. The CDR3 covers 16 residues. Germline CDR1 is SEHNR and CDR2 is FQNEAQ (reference sequence).

This clone was seen a single time. V usage is TRBV7-2 and J usage is TRBJ2-3, with D unresolved. CDR1 and CDR2 (germline): SGHTA, FQGNSA. The CDR3 totals 13 residues. Deletions cut 1 base from V and 2 bases from J, with 4 bases between. CDR3 bases: TGTGCCAGCAGCTTAGTCAACACAGATACGCAGTATTTT. This sequence encodes CASSLVNTDTQYF.

This clone has only one observation. The V call is TRBV3-1 (or the pseudogene TRBV3-2), the J call TRBJ2-3; 7 nucleotides agree with TRBD1. CDR3 length equals 17 residues. CDR1 and CDR2 from the germline V gene are LGHDT and YNNKEL (reference sequence). Trimming cost V 3 bases and J 5 bases; bases outside gene matches: 14. The CDR3 nucleotides read TGTGCCAGCAGCCACTCCCGAGGGGTAGGGGGCCTAGATACGCAGTATTTT. This codes for CASSHSRGVGGLDTQYF.

The rearrangement joins TRBV6-5 to TRBJ1-5; D gene uncertain. CDR1 MNHEY and CDR2 SVGAGI come from the germline V gene. Deletions cut 6 bases from V and 4 bases from J, with 10 bases between. The CDR3 runs 13 residues. Here the CDR3 DNA reads TGTGCCAGCAGCCCCGTAGAGAATCAGCCCCAGCATTTT. It specifies CASSPVENQPQHF.

The chain has TRBV2 and TRBJ1-2, with 10 bases fitting TRBD1. This CDR3 is built from 13 residues. From germline, CDR1 is SNHLY and CDR2 FYNNEI. J was trimmed by 8 bases and V by 6 bases; bases with no gene match: 6. This chain's CDR3 is CASRAGTGDGYTF. CDR3 DNA: TGTGCCAGCAGGGCCGGGACAGGGGACGGCTACACCTTC.

This clone has just one count. The chain carries TRBV7-2 and TRBJ2-2, with 7 bases aligning to TRBD1. The CDR3 has 16 amino acids. J lost 0 bases, V lost 5 bases, and 6 bases had no gene match. From germline, CDR1 is SGHTA and CDR2 FQGNSA. This CDR3 is CASSPGQHANTGELFF. The DNA of the CDR3 is TGTGCCAGCAGCCCGGGACAGCACGCGAACACCGGGGAGCTGTTTTTT.

V usage is TRBV7-2 and J usage is TRBJ2-7; D uncertain. V was clipped by 2 bases and J by 2 bases, with 10 bases between them. CDR3 length: 14 residues. Germline CDR1 reads SGHTA; CDR2 reads FQGNSA. CDR3 in DNA: TGTGCCAGCAGCTTATCAGTTAACACCTACGAGCAGTACTTC. This codes for CASSLSVNTYEQYF.

The chain joins TRBV10-3 to TRBJ2-1, with TRBD2 matching 11 bases. CDR1 and CDR2 from the germline V gene are ENHRY and SYGVKD. The CDR3 sequence is 21 residues long. V lost 4 bases and J lost 7; bases outside the gene matches: 24. The CDR3 DNA follows: TGTGCCATCAGTGTTCTGGCGACTAGCGGGGCAAACCGGTACGTTATGAATGAGCAGTTCTTC. It yields the protein CAISVLATSGANRYVMNEQFF.

The rearrangement joins TRBV7-2 to TRBJ1-3; TRBD1 is a possible D gene (5 bases). Trimming cost V 1 base and J 0 bases, with 16 bases left between them. The CDR3 has 18 amino acids. Germline V gene lookup returns CDR1 SGHTA and CDR2 FQGNSA. The CDR3 is CASSLEDLGRSSGNTIYF. The CDR3, as DNA: TGTGCCAGCAGCTTAGAGGATTTGGGGCGCAGCTCTGGAAACACCATATATTTT.

The genes are TRBV5-5 and TRBJ2-5; D is uncertain. The CDR3 sequence is 13 residues long. CDR1 and CDR2 from the germline V gene are SGHKS and YYEKEE (reference sequence). With 5 bases removed from V and 2 bases from J, the gap between germline ends came to 10 bases. The DNA of the CDR3 is TGTGCCAGCAGTCTCGCAGTACAAGAGACCCAGTACTTC. This sequence encodes CASSLAVQETQYF.

The gene calls are TRBV27 and TRBJ2-7, with D perhaps matching TRBD2 (6 bases). The V end lost 7 bases, the J end lost 3 bases, and 13 bases lay between the germline ends. The CDR3 consists of 13 residues. The V gene's germline CDR1 is MNHEY and CDR2 SMNVEV (reference sequence). The CDR3 nucleotides read TGTGCCAGCAATAAGGAGGGTTACTACGAGCAGTACTTC. Residues: CASNKEGYYEQYF.

A single count supports this clone. The gene calls are TRBV7-3 and TRBJ2-3; no clear D gene. Trimming removed 1 base at V and 1 base at J, with 6 bases between. Germline V lookup: CDR1 SGHTA, CDR2 FQGTGA. CDR3 length: 14 residues. In nucleotides, the CDR3 is TGTGCCAGCAGCTTAAGAGGTGGCACAGATACGCAGTATTTT. Its translation: CASSLRGGTDTQYF.

The chain links TRBV5-1 to TRBJ2-7; D not resolved. This CDR3 is built from 13 residues. Trimming took off 5 bases at V and 4 bases at J, with 13 bases between the two ends. CDR1 and CDR2 from the germline V gene are SGHRS and YFSETQ. The CDR3 coding sequence is TGCGCCAGCAGTCCTGGCACCTTGTACGAGCAGTACTTC. It translates to CASSPGTLYEQYF.

This rearrangement joins TRBV28 to TRBJ1-2, with D possibly TRBD1 on 6 matching bases. Germline-derived CDR1 and CDR2 are MDHEN and SYDVKM. V lost 7 bases to trimming and J lost 1 base, with 13 bases between them. This CDR3 is built from 14 residues. The CDR3 here is CASTGTPFNYGYTF. The CDR3 region has the DNA TGTGCCAGCACCGGGACACCATTTAACTATGGCTACACCTTC.

J is TRBJ2-3 and V is TRBV3-1 (or the pseudogene TRBV3-2), with TRBD1 as a possible D gene (5 bases). This CDR3 contains 15 residues. CDR1 and CDR2 (germline): LGHDT, YNNKEL (reference sequence). Trimming left V 6 bases short and J 1 base short, with 14 bases between. The CDR3 sequence: CASSQGPQRTDTQYF. The CDR3 region has the DNA TGTGCCAGCAGTCAGGGTCCACAACGCACAGATACGCAGTATTTT.

The CDR3 bases are TGTGCCAGTAAGGGGATCTACAATCAGCCCCAGCATTTT. Translating it yields CASKGIYNQPQHF. V and J are TRBV19 and TRBJ1-5; D possibly corresponds to TRBD1 (5 bases). Between the trimmed V and J ends, which lost 7 bases and 3 bases, there was a span of 10 bases. Germline V CDR1 and CDR2: LNHDA, SQIVND (reference sequence). The CDR3 runs to 13 residues.

The chain carries TRBV6-5 and TRBJ1-2; 8 bases are shared with TRBD1. V shed 6 bases, J shed 2 bases, and the junction held 8 bases outside the gene matches. CDR3 length equals 15 residues. Germline V CDR1 and CDR2: MNHEY, SVGAGI. CDR3: CASRATGEKNYGYTF. CDR3 DNA: TGTGCCAGCAGAGCGACAGGGGAAAAGAACTATGGCTACACCTTC.

This rearrangement joins TRBV2 to TRBJ1-5; D unresolved. This CDR3 is built from 12 residues. The V end lost 6 bases, the J end lost 4 bases, and 7 bases lay between the germline ends. From germline, CDR1 is SNHLY and CDR2 FYNNEI. CDR3 amino acids: CASRRDNQPQHF. The CDR3 DNA is TGTGCCAGCAGGAGGGATAATCAGCCCCAGCATTTT.

V gene TRBV5-5 combines with J gene TRBJ2-7, with a possible D match to TRBD2 (7 bases). The CDR3 loop spans 15 amino acids. Trimming pared 0 bases from V and 3 bases from J, leaving 13 bases between. The germline gives CDR1 SGHKS, CDR2 YYEKEE (reference sequence). The CDR3 is CASSLVMGGGYEQYF. The CDR3, as DNA: TGTGCCAGCAGCTTGGTCATGGGAGGGGGCTACGAGCAGTACTTC.

This clone was seen many times. The same CDR3 arises from other DNA sequences in this sample as well. The V and J genes are TRBV7-2 and TRBJ1-2, with 9 bases lining up with TRBD1. This CDR3 contains 15 residues. Unmatched junction bases numbered 4, after V lost 1 base and J lost 4 bases. Germline V gene sequence: CDR1 SGHTA, CDR2 FQGNSA. Here the CDR3 reads CASSLDGTGIYGYTF. The CDR3 DNA is TGTGCCAGCAGCTTAGACGGGACAGGGATCTATGGCTACACCTTC.

The chain combines TRBV14 with TRBJ2-2, with D perhaps TRBD1 (6 bases). Deletions cut 3 bases from V and 4 bases from J, with 12 bases between. Germline V gives CDR1 SGHDN, CDR2 FVKESK. The CDR3 is made up of 15 amino acids. CDR3 DNA: TGTGCCAGCAGCCAGGGGGCCGTGGGCACCGGGGAGCTGTTTTTT. It yields the protein CASSQGAVGTGELFF.

The chain is built from TRBV2 and TRBJ2-7, with a possible D match to TRBD2 (5 bases). The CDR3 loop spans 12 amino acids. The germline V and J ends were trimmed by 8 bases and 2 bases, with 10 bases remaining between them. Germline lookup yields CDR1 SNHLY and CDR2 FYNNEI. The CDR3 DNA follows: TGTGCCAGCGGGAGCCTGGCCTACGAGCAGTACTTC. Translated: CASGSLAYEQYF.

This chain connects TRBV9 to TRBJ2-1; 15 positions match TRBD2. The J segment lost 3 bases and the V segment lost 3 bases, leaving 1 base of the junction unmatched. The CDR3 extends over 16 amino acids. Looked up from germline, CDR1 is SGDLS and CDR2 is YYNGEE. The CDR3 DNA reads as TGTGCCAGCAGCGAGGGACTAGCGGGAGGCTACAATGAGCAGTTCTTC. The encoded protein is CASSEGLAGGYNEQFF.

This clone was counted a single time. This rearrangement joins TRBV10-3 to TRBJ2-7, with D possibly being TRBD2 (5 bases). The CDR3 spans 14 residues. Between the trimmed V and J ends, which lost 0 bases and 9 bases, there was a span of 15 bases. Germline CDR1 reads ENHRY; CDR2 reads SYGVKD. In DNA form, the CDR3 reads TGTGCCATCAGTGAGTCGTTCCGGGAAACTCCGCAGTACTTC. Encoded protein: CAISESFRETPQYF.

V and J are TRBV5-1 and TRBJ2-2, with 7 positions matching TRBD1. Unmatched junction bases numbered 16, after V lost 4 bases and J lost 4 bases. This CDR3 region has 18 residues. From germline, CDR1 is SGHRS and CDR2 YFSETQ. CDR3 DNA sequence: TGCGCCAGCAGCGACGCCGTTACATGGACAGGAGCCACCGGGGAGCTGTTTTTT. Translated, it gives CASSDAVTWTGATGELFF.

This clone appeared many times. The chain links TRBV6-5 to TRBJ2-5; no definite D call. The CDR3 contains 14 residues. V was clipped by 0 bases and J by 2 bases, with 7 bases between them. From germline, CDR1 is MNHEY and CDR2 SVGAGI. The CDR3 region has the DNA TGTGCCAGCAGTTACTCGTTCGGGCAAGAGACCCAGTACTTC. It encodes CASSYSFGQETQYF.